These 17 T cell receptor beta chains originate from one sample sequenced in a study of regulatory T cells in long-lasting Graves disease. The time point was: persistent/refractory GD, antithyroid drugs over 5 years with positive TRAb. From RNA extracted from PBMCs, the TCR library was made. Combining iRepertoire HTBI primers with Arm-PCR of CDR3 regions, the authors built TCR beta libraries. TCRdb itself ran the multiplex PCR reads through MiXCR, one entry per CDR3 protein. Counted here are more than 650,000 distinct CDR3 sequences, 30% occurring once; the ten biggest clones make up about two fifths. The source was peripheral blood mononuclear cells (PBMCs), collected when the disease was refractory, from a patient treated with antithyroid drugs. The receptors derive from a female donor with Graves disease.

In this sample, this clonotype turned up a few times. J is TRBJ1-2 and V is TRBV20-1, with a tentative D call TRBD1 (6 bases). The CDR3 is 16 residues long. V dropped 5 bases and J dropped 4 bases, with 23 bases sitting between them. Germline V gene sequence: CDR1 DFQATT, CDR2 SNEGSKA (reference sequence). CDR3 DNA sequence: TGCAGTGCTCGCGCTACTTCACTCGACAGGCTCTATGGCTACACCTTC. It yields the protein CSARATSLDRLYGYTF.

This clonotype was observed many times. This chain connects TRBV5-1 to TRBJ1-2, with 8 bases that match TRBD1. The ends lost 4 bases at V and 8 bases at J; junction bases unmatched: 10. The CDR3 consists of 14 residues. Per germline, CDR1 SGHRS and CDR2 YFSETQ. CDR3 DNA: TGCGCCAGCAGCGCGGACGGGACAGGTGCCGGCTACACCTTC. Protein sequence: CASSADGTGAGYTF.

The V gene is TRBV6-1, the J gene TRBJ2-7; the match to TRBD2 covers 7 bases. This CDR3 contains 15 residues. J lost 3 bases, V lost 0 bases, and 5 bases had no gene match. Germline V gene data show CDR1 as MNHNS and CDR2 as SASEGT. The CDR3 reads CASSEAGGNLYEQYF. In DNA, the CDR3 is TGTGCCAGCAGTGAAGCGGGGGGGAATCTCTACGAGCAGTACTTC.

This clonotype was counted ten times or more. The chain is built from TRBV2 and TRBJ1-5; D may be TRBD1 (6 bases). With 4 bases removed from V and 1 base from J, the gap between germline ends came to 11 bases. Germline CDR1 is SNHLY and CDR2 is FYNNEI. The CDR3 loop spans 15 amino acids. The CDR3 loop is CASSVEGGSNQPQHF. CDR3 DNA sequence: TGTGCCAGCAGTGTGGAAGGGGGGAGCAATCAGCCCCAGCATTTT.

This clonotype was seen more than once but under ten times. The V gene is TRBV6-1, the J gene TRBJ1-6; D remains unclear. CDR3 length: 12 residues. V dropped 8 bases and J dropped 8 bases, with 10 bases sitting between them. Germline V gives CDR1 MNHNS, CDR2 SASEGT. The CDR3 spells CASSHTDSPLHF. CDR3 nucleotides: TGTGCCAGCTCACACACAGATTCACCCCTCCACTTT.

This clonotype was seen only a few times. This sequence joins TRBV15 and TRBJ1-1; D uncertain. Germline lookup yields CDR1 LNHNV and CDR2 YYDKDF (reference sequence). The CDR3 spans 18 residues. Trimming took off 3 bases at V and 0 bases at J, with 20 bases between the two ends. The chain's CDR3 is CATSRRVAGTPLNTEAFF. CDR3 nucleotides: TGTGCCACCAGCAGGCGGGTGGCAGGAACCCCGTTGAACACTGAAGCTTTCTTT.

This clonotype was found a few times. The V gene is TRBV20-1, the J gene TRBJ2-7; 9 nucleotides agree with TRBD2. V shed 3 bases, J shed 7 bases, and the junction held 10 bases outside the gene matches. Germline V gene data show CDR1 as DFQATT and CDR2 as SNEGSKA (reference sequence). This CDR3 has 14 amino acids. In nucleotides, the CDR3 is TGCAGTGCTAGTTTCGGCGGGAGGGCCCAAGAGCAGTACTTC. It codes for CSASFGGRAQEQYF.

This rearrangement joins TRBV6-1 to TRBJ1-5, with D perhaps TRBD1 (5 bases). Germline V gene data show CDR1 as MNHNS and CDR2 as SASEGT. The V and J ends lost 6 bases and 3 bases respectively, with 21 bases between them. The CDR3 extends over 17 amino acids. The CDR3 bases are TGTGCCAGCAGCGATTCCGGGACGGGGAGTCTCAATCAGCCCCAGCATTTT. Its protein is CASSDSGTGSLNQPQHF.

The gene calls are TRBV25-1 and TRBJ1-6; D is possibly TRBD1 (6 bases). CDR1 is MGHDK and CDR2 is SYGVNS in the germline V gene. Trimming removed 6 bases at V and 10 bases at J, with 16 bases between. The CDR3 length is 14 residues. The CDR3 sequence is CASSIQGVVSPLHF. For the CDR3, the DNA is TGTGCCAGCAGCATACAGGGAGTGGTGTCACCCCTCCACTTT.

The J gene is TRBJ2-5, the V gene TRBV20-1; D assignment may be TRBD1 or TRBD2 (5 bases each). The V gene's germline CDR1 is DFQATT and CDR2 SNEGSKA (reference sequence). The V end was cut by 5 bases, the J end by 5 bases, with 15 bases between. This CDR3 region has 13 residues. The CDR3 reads CSAPGRYPETQYF. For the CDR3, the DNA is TGCAGTGCTCCAGGGAGATACCCGGAGACCCAGTACTTC.

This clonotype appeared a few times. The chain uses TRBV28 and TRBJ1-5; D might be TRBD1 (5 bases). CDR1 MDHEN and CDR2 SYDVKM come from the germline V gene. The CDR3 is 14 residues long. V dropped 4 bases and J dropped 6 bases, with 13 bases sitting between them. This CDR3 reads CASSSGGHLQPQHF. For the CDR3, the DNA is TGTGCCAGCAGTTCCGGGGGTCATCTTCAGCCCCAGCATTTT.

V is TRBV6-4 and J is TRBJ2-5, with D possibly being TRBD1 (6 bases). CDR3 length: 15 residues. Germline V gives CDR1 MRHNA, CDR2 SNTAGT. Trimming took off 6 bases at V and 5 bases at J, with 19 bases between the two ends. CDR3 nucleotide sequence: TGTGCCAGCAGCGCGCATGGGGGCTCTGGTGAGACCCAGTACTTC. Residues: CASSAHGGSGETQYF.

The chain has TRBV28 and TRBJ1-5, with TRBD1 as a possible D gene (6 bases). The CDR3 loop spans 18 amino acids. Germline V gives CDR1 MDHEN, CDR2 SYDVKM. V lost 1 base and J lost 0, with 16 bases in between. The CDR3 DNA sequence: TGTGCCAGCAGTTTATTAGGCAGGGGAGGATATAGCAATCAGCCCCAGCATTTT. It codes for CASSLLGRGGYSNQPQHF.

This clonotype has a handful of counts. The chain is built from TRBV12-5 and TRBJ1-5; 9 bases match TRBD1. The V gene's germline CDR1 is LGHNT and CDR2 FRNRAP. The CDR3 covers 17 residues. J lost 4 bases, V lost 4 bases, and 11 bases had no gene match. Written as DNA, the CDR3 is TGTGCTAGTGGTTCAGTCTTAACAGGGGGCTGGAATCAGCCCCAGCATTTT. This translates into CASGSVLTGGWNQPQHF.

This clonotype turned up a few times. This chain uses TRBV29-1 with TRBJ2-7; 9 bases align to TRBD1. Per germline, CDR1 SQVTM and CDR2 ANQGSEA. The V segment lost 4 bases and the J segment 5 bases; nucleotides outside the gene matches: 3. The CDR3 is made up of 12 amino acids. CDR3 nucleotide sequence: TGCAGCGTTGTAGACAGGGGGAACGAGCAGTACTTC. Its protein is CSVVDRGNEQYF.

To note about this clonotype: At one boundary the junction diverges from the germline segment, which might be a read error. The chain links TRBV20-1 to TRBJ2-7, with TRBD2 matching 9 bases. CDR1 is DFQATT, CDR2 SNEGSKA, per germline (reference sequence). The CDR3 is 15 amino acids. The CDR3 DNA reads TGCGGTGCTAGGGGACTAGCTGGGAGCTCCCACGAGCAGTACTTC. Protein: CGARGLAGSSHEQYF.

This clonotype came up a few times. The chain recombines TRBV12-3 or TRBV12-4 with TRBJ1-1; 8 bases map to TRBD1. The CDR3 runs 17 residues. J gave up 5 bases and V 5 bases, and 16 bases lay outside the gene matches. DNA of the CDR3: TGTGCCAGCAGTCCCAGGGGGCGGATCGGGTCGAAGACTGAAGCTTTCTTT. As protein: CASSPRGRIGSKTEAFF.